The source of this T cell receptor (beta chain) is a study of blood T cells in healthy people across ages. General observations from the study: Estimated diversity, derived from one million T cells, was regarded as an underestimate.

In the case of this clonotype: What it binds is unknown.

Sample-barcoded 5' priming and a J-beta primer mix drove a second PCR of roughly 7 to 11 cycles. TCRdb reprocessed the 5' RACE reads with MiXCR, giving one entry per CDR3 protein. The data show hundreds of thousands of distinct CDR3 sequences, with roughly 56% seen just once and under 30% held by the top ten. Researchers collected around 11 milliliters of peripheral blood from every single donor. Per germline, CDR1 PRHDT and CDR2 FYEKMQ (reference sequence). Between the trimmed V and J ends, which lost 1 base and 2 bases, there was a span of 23 bases. The CDR3 has 19 amino acids. The chain has TRBV13 and TRBJ1-2; perhaps TRBD1 as D (6 bases). The material sequenced was blood. This sequence was found in a man aged 40-55 years in good health. The CDR3 region has the DNA TGTGCCAGCAGCTTAGAGGAAGGTTCCAGGGGCGTTGGAAACTATGGCTACACCTTC. It specifies CASSLEEGSRGVGNYGYTF.